This T cell receptor beta chain was captured in a study of shared clonotypes between healthy human individuals. This CDR3 comprises 16 residues. CDR1 and CDR2 (germline): MGHRA, YSYEKL. The V segment lost 5 bases and the J segment 6 bases; nucleotides outside the gene matches: 9. TCRdb's table, derived via immunoSEQ multiplex PCR, lists solely in-frame clones and lacks some. The data hold about 2.1 million clones, with just under 95% observed a single time. Naive CD8 populations comprised CD45RO-negative cells positively selected for CCR7, excluding terminally differentiated effector memory CD45RA+ cells. Adult Caucasians living in Nashville, Tennessee made up all of the donors. Comments on this clone: Its antigen is not identified.

General study points: Naive subsets usually exceeded memory subsets in estimated richness. It was observed that roughly 5.1% of naive CD4 clonotypes were shared across several donors. Generation of non-shared clonotypes was less probable than generation of clonotypes shared by all four donors.

The sequence was collected from a young man in good health. Some clones in this sample may be carry-over from other donors' samples. Input material: naive CD8+ T cells from PBMCs. This chain connects TRBV4-1 to TRBJ2-7; 14 bases are a match to TRBD2. The CDR3 DNA sequence: TGCGCCAGCAGCTGGGGACTAGCGGGAGCTAAGAGCGAGCAGTACTTC. Residues: CASSWGLAGAKSEQYF.